This T cell receptor (beta chain) was obtained from a study of T-cell memory formation after mild COVID-19. Study-level information: Largely donor-specific sequence clusters came from a couple of donors. Study conclusions and caveats: Clones that contracted clustered mainly in CM and EM if CD4+ and in EMRA if CD8+.

MiXCR was run by TCRdb on the 5' RACE reads, yielding one entry per CDR3 protein. Of around 140,000 distinct CDR3 sequences detected, almost 25% appear once; the ten largest clones hold approximately 25%. With respect to this clonotype: Antigen: not known.

The V and J ends lost 2 bases and 7 bases, in that order; junction bases with no gene match: 10. The CDR3 sequence is 15 residues long. CDR1 DFQATT and CDR2 SNEGSKA come from the germline V gene (reference sequence). The specimen was PBMCs or a T cell subset sorted from them (not recorded which). The gene calls are TRBV20-1 and TRBJ2-1; TRBD2 aligns across 8 bases. This receptor was obtained from an adult woman who had mild COVID-19 (a few samples of this study predate the infection). Cell type and time point are not known. The DNA for the CDR3 is TGCAGTGCTAGACACCCGGGACTAGATATTAATGAGCAGTTCTTC. This sequence encodes CSARHPGLDINEQFF.